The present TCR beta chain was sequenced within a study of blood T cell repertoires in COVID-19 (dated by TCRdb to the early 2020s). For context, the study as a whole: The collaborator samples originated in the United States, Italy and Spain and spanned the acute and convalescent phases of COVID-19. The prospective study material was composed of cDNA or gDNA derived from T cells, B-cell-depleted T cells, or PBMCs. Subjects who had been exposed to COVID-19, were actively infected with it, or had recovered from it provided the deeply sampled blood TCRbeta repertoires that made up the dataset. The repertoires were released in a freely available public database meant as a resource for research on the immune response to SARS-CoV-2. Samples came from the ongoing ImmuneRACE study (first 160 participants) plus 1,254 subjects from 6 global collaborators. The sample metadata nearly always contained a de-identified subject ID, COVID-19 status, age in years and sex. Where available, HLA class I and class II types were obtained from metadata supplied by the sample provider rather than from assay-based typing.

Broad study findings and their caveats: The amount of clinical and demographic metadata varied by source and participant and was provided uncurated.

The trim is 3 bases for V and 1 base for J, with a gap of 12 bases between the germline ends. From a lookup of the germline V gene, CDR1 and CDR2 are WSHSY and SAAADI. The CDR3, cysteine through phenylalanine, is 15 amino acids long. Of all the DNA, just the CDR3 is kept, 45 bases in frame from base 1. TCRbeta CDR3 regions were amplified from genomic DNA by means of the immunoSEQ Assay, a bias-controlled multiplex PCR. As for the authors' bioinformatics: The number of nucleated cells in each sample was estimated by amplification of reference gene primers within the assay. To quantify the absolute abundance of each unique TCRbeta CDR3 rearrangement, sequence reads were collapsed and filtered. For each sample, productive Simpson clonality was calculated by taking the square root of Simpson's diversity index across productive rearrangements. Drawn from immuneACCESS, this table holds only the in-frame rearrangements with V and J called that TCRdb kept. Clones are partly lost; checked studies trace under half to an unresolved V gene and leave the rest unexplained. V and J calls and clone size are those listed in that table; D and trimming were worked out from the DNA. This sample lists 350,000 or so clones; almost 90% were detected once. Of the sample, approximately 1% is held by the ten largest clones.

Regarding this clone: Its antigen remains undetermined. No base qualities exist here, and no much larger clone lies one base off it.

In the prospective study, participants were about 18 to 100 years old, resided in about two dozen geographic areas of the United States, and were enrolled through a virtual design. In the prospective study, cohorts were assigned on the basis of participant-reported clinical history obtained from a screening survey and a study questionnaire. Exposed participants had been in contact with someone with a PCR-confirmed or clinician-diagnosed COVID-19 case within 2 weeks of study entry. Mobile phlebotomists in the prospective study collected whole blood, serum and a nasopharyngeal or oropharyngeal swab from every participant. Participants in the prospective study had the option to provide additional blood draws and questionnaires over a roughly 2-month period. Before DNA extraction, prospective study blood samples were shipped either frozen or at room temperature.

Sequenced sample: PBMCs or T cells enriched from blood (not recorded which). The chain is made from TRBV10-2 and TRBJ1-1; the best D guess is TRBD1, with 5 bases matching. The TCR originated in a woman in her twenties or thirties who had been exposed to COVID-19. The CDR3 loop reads CASSEAGTANTEAFF. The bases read TGCGCCAGCAGTGAAGCGGGGACGGCGAACACTGAAGCTTTCTTT.